The next 14 T cell receptor beta chains were all read from a single sample in a study of shared clonotypes between healthy human individuals. TCRdb keeps only in-frame clones here, not all; method: immunoSEQ multiplex PCR. This sample yields roughly 2,300,000 clones, of which around 92% are seen a single time; approximately 0.4% belongs to the top ten. What was sequenced was naive CD4+ T cells from PBMCs. Described subset: CD45RA+ positively selected. All receptors derive from a man between 18 and 35 years old in good health. Some clones in this sample may be carry-over from other donors' samples.

The chain joins TRBV6-6 to TRBJ2-7, with D unresolved. V dropped 4 bases and J dropped 3 bases, with 10 bases sitting between them. The CDR3 runs 13 residues. Germline assignment: CDR1 MNHNY and CDR2 SVGAGI (reference sequence). CDR3 DNA sequence: TGTGCCAGCAGTTCCCGACCGGGCTACGAGCAGTACTTC. Protein: CASSSRPGYEQYF.

DNA for the CDR3: TGTGCCAGCAGCTTTTTATACGGACAGGGAATTAGCTACGAGCAGTACTTC. It specifies CASSFLYGQGISYEQYF. V is TRBV11-2 and J is TRBJ2-7; 8 bases are a match to TRBD1. Germline trimming cut 3 bases from V and 3 bases from J; bases unmatched to any gene: 13. The CDR3 length is 17 residues. Germline V gene sequence: CDR1 SGHAT, CDR2 FQNNGV. Supplemented by reference TRBV11-2 and TRBJ2-7, the full variable domain reads EAGVAQSPRYKIIEKRQSVAFWCNPISGHATLYWYQQILGQGPKLLIQFQNNGVVDDSQLPKDRFSAERLKGVDSTLKIQPAKLEDSAVYLCASSFLYGQGISYEQYFGPGTRLTVT.

About this clone itself: Other nucleotide sequences from this sample produce the same CDR3. V gene TRBV28 combines with J gene TRBJ1-2, with D possibly matching TRBD1 (5 bases). V was trimmed by 5 bases and J by 4 bases, leaving 11 bases between them. CDR1 is MDHEN and CDR2 is SYDVKM in the germline V gene. The CDR3 covers 13 residues. Here the CDR3 reads CASSPTGPYGYTF. The DNA of the CDR3 is TGTGCCAGCAGTCCCACAGGTCCCTATGGCTACACCTTC.

Written as DNA, the CDR3 is TGTGCCAGCAGTTTTGCCCCCACCTCATACACCGGGGAGCTGTTTTTT. The encoded protein is CASSFAPTSYTGELFF. The V and J genes are TRBV28 and TRBJ2-2; D is unclear. Looked up from germline, CDR1 is MDHEN and CDR2 is SYDVKM. V was clipped by 3 bases and J by 3 bases, with 14 bases between them. This CDR3 has 16 residues.

The chain is built from TRBV11-2 and TRBJ1-2; perhaps TRBD1 as D (5 bases). From germline, CDR1 is SGHAT and CDR2 FQNNGV. V lost 8 bases and J lost 6, with 16 bases in between. The CDR3 runs 13 residues. The CDR3 DNA is TGTGCCAGCCGGGGCCCAGGGCAAGATGGCTACACCTTC. This encodes CASRGPGQDGYTF.

The chain uses TRBV5-1 and TRBJ1-1, with D perhaps TRBD1 (6 bases). This CDR3 is 14 amino acids long. Germline values: CDR1 SGHRS, CDR2 YFSETQ. V lost 8 bases to trimming and J lost 6 bases, with 20 bases between them. Here the CDR3 DNA reads TGCGCCAGTACCCGGGACAAGGGTTTGTCTGAAGCTTTCTTT. Amino acid sequence: CASTRDKGLSEAFF.

The rearrangement joins TRBV10-3 to TRBJ1-2; D is unclear. CDR1 is ENHRY and CDR2 is SYGVKD in the germline V gene. The CDR3 loop spans 13 amino acids. V was pared by 3 bases and J by 7 bases, with 12 bases between. The CDR3 DNA reads TGTGCCATCAGTGATGCACTGCGGTCTGGCTACACCTTC. This gives the protein CAISDALRSGYTF.

The chain's CDR3 is CASSLASLADGTDTQYF. In DNA form, the CDR3 reads TGCGCCAGCAGCCTAGCCAGTCTAGCGGACGGCACAGATACGCAGTATTTT. The V call is TRBV5-1, the J call TRBJ2-3; 7 bases map to TRBD2. The CDR3 totals 17 residues. The germline CDR1 and CDR2 sequences are SGHRS and YFSETQ. Germline trimming cut 4 bases from V and 1 base from J; bases unmatched to any gene: 12.

The rearrangement joins TRBV18 to TRBJ1-4, with a tentative D call TRBD1 (5 bases). Germline V gene data show CDR1 as KGHSH and CDR2 as LQKENI. CDR3 length: 15 amino acids. The V end lost 4 bases, the J end lost 8 bases, and 17 bases lay between the germline ends. CDR3 sequence reads: CASSHDQGLCEKLFF. The CDR3 nucleotides are TGTGCCAGCTCACACGACCAGGGATTATGCGAAAAACTGTTTTTT.

This clone turned up a few times. The rearrangement uses TRBV7-3 and TRBJ1-1, with TRBD1 identical over 8 bases. CDR1 is SGHTA and CDR2 is FQGTGA in the germline V gene. The CDR3 is 15 amino acids. The V segment lost 1 base and the J segment 1 base; nucleotides outside the gene matches: 2. The CDR3: CASSLMTGANTEAFF. The CDR3 DNA follows: TGTGCCAGCAGCTTAATGACAGGGGCGAACACTGAAGCTTTCTTT.

The chain is built from TRBV23-1 and TRBJ2-7, with TRBD1 matching 10 bases. TRBV23-1 is filed as an ORF, its function uncertain. This CDR3 is 18 amino acids long. V shed 0 bases and J 2 bases; nucleotides not matched to a gene: 10. CDR3 sequence (DNA): TGCGCCAGCAGTCAATCCAGCGGGACAGGGGCTCCGACCTACGAGCAGTACTTC. Encoded protein: CASSQSSGTGAPTYEQYF.

Details on this clone: This same CDR3 is encoded by further DNA sequences in the sample. V and J are TRBV6-5 and TRBJ2-7; D is tentatively TRBD1 or TRBD2 (5 bases each). Germline lookup yields CDR1 MNHEY and CDR2 SVGAGI. The CDR3 runs 8 residues. Trimming left V 11 bases short and J 7 bases short, with 6 bases between. As DNA, the CDR3 is TGTGCCTGGGGGGAGCAGTACTTC. Protein: CAWGEQYF.

This clone appeared a single time. The chain uses TRBV5-1 and TRBJ2-3; D is uncertain. V shed 0 bases and J shed 2 bases, with 10 bases lying between them. Germline CDR1 SGHRS, CDR2 YFSETQ. The CDR3 length is 15 residues. The CDR3 protein is CASSLGFGFTDTQYF. Written as DNA, the CDR3 is TGCGCCAGCAGCTTGGGCTTCGGATTCACAGATACGCAGTATTTT.

Concerning this clone itself: Other DNA sequences from this sample encode an identical CDR3 as well. The chain joins TRBV18 to TRBJ1-1; D gene unclear. CDR1 is KGHSH and CDR2 is LQKENI in the germline V gene. CDR3 size: 13 residues. Trimming took 4 bases from V and 3 from J, leaving 9 bases between them. This chain's CDR3 is CASSQGGDTEAFF. DNA for the CDR3: TGTGCCAGCTCACAGGGAGGAGACACTGAAGCTTTCTTT.